This T cell receptor beta chain was identified during a study of T cells in women clearing cervical HPV infection. Across the whole study: HLA type stays a possible confounder, typing being limited. Findings and limits, study-wide: Each sample's T-cell count was unknown, possibly confounding richness. Controls had more TRBV6-7 (approximately 0.15%) than cases (about 0.11%). CIN3+ cases had significantly higher TCR richness than controls; evenness did not differ.

Only in-frame clones appear in the TCRdb table, and some are missing; sequencing was by immunoSEQ multiplex PCR. Its table lists about 40,000 clones. Germline values: CDR1 SQVTM, CDR2 ANQGSEA. This CDR3 is 13 amino acids long. V was clipped by 7 bases and J by 2 bases; unmatched bases: 6. Comments on this clone: What it recognizes is unknown. The CDR3 goes on 3 residues after the read ends, and that part is filled in from the germline J gene.

The gene calls are TRBV29-1 and TRBJ1-2, with 8 bases matching TRBD1. Input material: blood buffy coat. The origin of this receptor is a woman aged 18-70 years with a cervical HPV16 infection that either progressed to CIN3+ or cleared (not recorded which). CDR3 DNA (partial): TGCAGCGACCGCGGACAGGGCAACTATGGC. The encoded protein is CSDRGQGNYG. The entire CDR3 is CSDRGQGNYGYTF.